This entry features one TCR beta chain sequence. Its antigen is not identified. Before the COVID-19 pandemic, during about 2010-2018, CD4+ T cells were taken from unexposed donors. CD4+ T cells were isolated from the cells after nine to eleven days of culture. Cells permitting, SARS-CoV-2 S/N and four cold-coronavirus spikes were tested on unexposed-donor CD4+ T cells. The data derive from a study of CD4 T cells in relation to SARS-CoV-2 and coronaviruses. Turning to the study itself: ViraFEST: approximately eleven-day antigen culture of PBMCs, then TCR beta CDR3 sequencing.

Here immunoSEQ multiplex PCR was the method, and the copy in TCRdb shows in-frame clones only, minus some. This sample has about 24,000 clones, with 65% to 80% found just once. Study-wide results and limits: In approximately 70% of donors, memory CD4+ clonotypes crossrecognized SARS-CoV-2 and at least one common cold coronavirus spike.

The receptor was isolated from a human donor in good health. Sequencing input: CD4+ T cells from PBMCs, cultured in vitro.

In nucleotides, the CDR3 is TGTGCCAGCGTTTGGGGAGCTAACCGAAATGAGCAGTTCTTC. Amino acids: CASVWGANRNEQFF. The rearrangement links TRBV6-6 to TRBJ2-1; possible D gene TRBD2, 5 bases. V was pared by 8 bases and J by 7 bases, with 18 bases between. This CDR3 has 14 amino acids. Germline V gene data show CDR1 as MNHNY and CDR2 as SVGAGI (reference sequence).